The sequence of this TCR beta chain was determined in a study of blood T cell repertoires in COVID-19 (dated by TCRdb to the early 2020s). Describing the broader study: Samples covering the acute and convalescent phases of COVID-19 were provided by collaborators in the United States, Italy and Spain. A freely available public database, intended as a resource for researchers studying the immune response to SARS-CoV-2, is where the repertoires were released. HLA class I and class II types, where available, came from metadata supplied by the sample provider rather than from assay-based typing. Deeply sampled blood TCRbeta repertoires from subjects exposed to, actively infected with, or recovered from COVID-19 were included in the dataset. The samples were drawn from the first 160 participants of the ongoing ImmuneRACE study and from 950 to 1,500 subjects provided by 6 global collaborators. The prospective study material was composed of cDNA or gDNA derived from T cells, B-cell-depleted T cells, or PBMCs. Nearly every sample came with metadata listing a de-identified subject ID, COVID-19 status, age in years and sex.

Its CDR3 holds 13 amino acids, cysteine through phenylalanine. Just the 39-base CDR3 DNA is kept, in frame starting at base 1. The V and J ends are trimmed by 5 bases and 2 bases, leaving 9 bases between them. Reading the germline V gene (reference sequence) gives CDR1 LNHDA and CDR2 SQIVND. Note on this clone: There is no known antigen for this receptor. Per-base quality was not reported, and no clone a single base away is much larger than it.

The immunoSEQ Assay, a bias-controlled multiplex PCR, was used to amplify TCRbeta CDR3 regions from genomic DNA. The study's own analysis went as follows. The number of nucleated cells in each sample was estimated by amplification of reference gene primers within the assay. To quantify the absolute abundance of each unique TCRbeta CDR3 rearrangement, sequence reads were collapsed and filtered. For each sample, productive Simpson clonality was calculated by taking the square root of Simpson's diversity index across productive rearrangements. TCRdb mirrors the immuneACCESS table, restricted to in-frame sequences. Some clones are absent from its copies; in checked studies, under half trace to an unresolved V gene, and the reason for the others is unknown. V and J calls and clone size follow that table, whereas D and trimming were derived from the DNA. Here the sample has approximately 130,000 clones; 75% to 90% occur a single time. The ten largest clones represent around 17% of the sample.

What the work shows at the level of the full study, not this receptor alone: The quantity of clinical and demographic metadata differed by source and by participant and was supplied without curation.

A second Seattle source provided samples from volunteer blood donors who had recovered from COVID-19. Collaborating institutions collected whole blood in K2EDTA tubes following their own protocols. For TCRbeta analysis, collaborators shipped samples in one of three forms: frozen whole blood, isolated PBMCs, or DNA extracted from either of those sample types. Sequencing used peripheral blood. This receptor chain uses TRBV19 and TRBJ1-1; TRBD1 might be the D gene, on 5 matching bases. This clonotype was obtained from a woman between 45 and 65 years old who had recovered from COVID-19. CDR3 sequence: CASSFRANTEAFF. The DNA sequence reads TGTGCCAGTAGTTTCAGGGCTAACACTGAAGCTTTCTTT.